Presented here are 9 T cell receptor beta chains from one specimen sequenced in a study of immune evolution from preneoplasia to lung adenocarcinoma. The method was immunoSEQ multiplex PCR; TCRdb's version includes in-frame clones alone and lacks a portion of them. This sample yields under 45,000 clones, of which 70% to 85% are seen a single time; around 5.1% belongs to the top ten. The sample was FFPE invasive lung adenocarcinoma tissue. All receptors derive from a person between 55 and 69 years old with lung adenocarcinoma.

This chain links TRBV5-4 with TRBJ2-7; D gene ambiguous. CDR1 SGHNT and CDR2 YYREEE come from the germline V gene (reference sequence). The CDR3 loop spans 13 amino acids. Trimming stripped 0 bases from V and 6 bases from J, with 10 bases between. The CDR3: CASSLDTLGEQYF. Written as DNA, the CDR3 is TGTGCCAGCAGCTTGGACACTTTGGGCGAGCAGTACTTC.

The V gene is TRBV11-2, the J gene TRBJ2-5; TRBD1 agrees at 9 bases. CDR1 and CDR2 (germline): SGHAT, FQNNGV. Trimming removed 5 bases from V and 4 bases from J; junction bases left unmatched: 17. The CDR3 runs 18 residues. CDR3 bases: TGTGCCAGCAGCCTACTTGGCGACATAAGGGGACAGGGAGAGACCCAGTACTTC. It translates to CASSLLGDIRGQGETQYF. The variable domain in full, completed from reference TRBV11-2 and TRBJ2-5, reads EAGVAQSPRYKIIEKRQSVAFWCNPISGHATLYWYQQILGQGPKLLIQFQNNGVVDDSQLPKDRFSAERLKGVDSTLKIQPAKLEDSAVYLCASSLLGDIRGQGETQYFGPGTRLLVL.

The chain has TRBV5-1 and TRBJ2-7; tentatively, D is TRBD1 (6 bases). Germline values: CDR1 SGHRS, CDR2 YFSETQ. This CDR3 has 13 residues. V was cut by 2 bases and J by 3 bases, with 9 bases left in between. CDR3 loop: CASSFNRDYEQYF. CDR3 nucleotide sequence: TGCGCCAGCAGCTTCAACAGGGACTACGAGCAGTACTTC.

This clone was observed a few times. The CDR3 region is CASSPQDTGELFF. The CDR3 nucleotides are TGTGCCAGCTCACCACAGGACACCGGGGAGCTGTTTTTT. V gene TRBV18 combines with J gene TRBJ2-2; D not certain. The germline V gene has CDR1 KGHSH and CDR2 LQKENI. V lost 1 base and J lost 3, with 3 bases in between. The CDR3 extends over 13 amino acids.

This sequence joins TRBV27 and TRBJ2-5; 8 bases are a match to TRBD1. The CDR3 has 15 residues. V lost 6 bases to trimming and J lost 4 bases; unmatched junction nucleotides: 10. Germline V gene lookup returns CDR1 MNHEY and CDR2 SMNVEV (reference sequence). The chain's CDR3 is CASRLTLDRVETQYF. CDR3 in DNA: TGTGCCAGCAGACTCACCTTGGACAGGGTAGAGACCCAGTACTTC.

With regard to this clone: This specimen includes other DNA sequences encoding the same CDR3. The chain has TRBV5-1 and TRBJ1-4; D uncertain. The V and J ends lost 2 bases and 0 bases respectively, with 5 bases between them. CDR1 is SGHRS and CDR2 is YFSETQ in the germline V gene. CDR3 size: 14 residues. The CDR3, as DNA: TGCGCCAGCAGCTTCGGGGCAACTAATGAAAAACTGTTTTTT. Translated, it gives CASSFGATNEKLFF.

As DNA, the CDR3 is TGTGCCAGCAGCCGATTACAGGGTCCCTACAATGAGCAGTTCTTC. Amino acid sequence: CASSRLQGPYNEQFF. This chain links TRBV7-2 with TRBJ2-1; the D gene is possibly TRBD1 (6 bases). CDR3 size: 15 residues. Trimming left V 5 bases short and J 2 bases short, with 13 bases between. Germline CDR1 and CDR2: SGHTA and FQGNSA.

Within the sample, this clone is medium-sized. This sequence joins TRBV6-5 and TRBJ1-1, with a tentative D call TRBD1 (6 bases). CDR3 size: 13 residues. Germline V gene sequence: CDR1 MNHEY, CDR2 SVGAGI. Trimming took 5 bases from V and 4 from J, leaving 11 bases between them. CDR3 protein: CASSKQGITEAFF. The CDR3 nucleotides are TGTGCCAGCAGTAAACAGGGAATCACTGAAGCTTTCTTT.

The rearrangement uses TRBV5-5 and TRBJ2-2, with TRBD2 matching over 9 bases. V lost 2 bases to trimming and J lost 1 base; unmatched junction nucleotides: 0. The V gene's germline CDR1 is SGHKS and CDR2 YYEKEE (reference sequence). The CDR3 consists of 15 residues. DNA of the CDR3: TGTGCCAGCAGCTTACTAGCGGGGAACACCGGGGAGCTGTTTTTT. As protein: CASSLLAGNTGELFF.